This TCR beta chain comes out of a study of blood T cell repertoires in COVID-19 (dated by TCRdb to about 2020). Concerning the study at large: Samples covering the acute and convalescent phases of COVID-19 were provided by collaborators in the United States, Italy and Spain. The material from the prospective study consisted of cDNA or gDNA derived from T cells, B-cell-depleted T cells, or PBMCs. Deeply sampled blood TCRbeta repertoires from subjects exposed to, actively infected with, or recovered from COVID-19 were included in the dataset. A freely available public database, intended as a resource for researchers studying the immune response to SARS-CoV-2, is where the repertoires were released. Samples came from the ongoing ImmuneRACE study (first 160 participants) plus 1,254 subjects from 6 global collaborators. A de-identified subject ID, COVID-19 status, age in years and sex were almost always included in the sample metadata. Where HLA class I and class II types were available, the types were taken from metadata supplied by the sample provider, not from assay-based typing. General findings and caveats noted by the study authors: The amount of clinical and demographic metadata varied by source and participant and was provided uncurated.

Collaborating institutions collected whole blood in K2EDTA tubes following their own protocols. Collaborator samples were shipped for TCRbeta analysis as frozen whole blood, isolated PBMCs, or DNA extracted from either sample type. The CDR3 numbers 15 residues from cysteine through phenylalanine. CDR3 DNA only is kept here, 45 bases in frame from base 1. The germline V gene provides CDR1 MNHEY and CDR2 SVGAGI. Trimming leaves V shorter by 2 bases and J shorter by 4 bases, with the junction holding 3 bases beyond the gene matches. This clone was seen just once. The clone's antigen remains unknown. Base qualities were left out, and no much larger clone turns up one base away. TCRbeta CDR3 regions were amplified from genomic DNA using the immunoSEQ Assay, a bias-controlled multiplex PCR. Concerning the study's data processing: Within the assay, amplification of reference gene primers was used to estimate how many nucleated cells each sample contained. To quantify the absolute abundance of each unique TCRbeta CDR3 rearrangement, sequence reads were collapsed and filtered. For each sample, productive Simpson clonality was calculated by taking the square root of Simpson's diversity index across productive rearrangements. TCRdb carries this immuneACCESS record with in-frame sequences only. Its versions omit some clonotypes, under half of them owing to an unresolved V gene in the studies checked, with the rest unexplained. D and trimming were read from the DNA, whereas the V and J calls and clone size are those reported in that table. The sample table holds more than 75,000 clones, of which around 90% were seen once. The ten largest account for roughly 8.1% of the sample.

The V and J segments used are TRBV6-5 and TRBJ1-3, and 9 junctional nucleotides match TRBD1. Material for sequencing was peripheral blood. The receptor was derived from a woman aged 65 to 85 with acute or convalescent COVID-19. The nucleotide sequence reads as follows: TGTGCCAGCAGTTACGGACAGGGGAGAGGAAACACCATATATTTT. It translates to CASSYGQGRGNTIYF.